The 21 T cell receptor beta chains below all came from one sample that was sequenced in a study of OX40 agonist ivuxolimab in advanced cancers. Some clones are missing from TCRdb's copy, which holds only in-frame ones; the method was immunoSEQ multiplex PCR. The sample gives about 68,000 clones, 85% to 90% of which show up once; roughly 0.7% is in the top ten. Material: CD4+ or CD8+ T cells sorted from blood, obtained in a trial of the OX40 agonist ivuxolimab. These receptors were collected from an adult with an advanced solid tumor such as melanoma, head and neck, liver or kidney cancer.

This chain's CDR3 is CASSFAGELFF. DNA of the CDR3: TGTGCCAGCAGCTTTGCCGGGGAGCTGTTTTTT. The gene calls are TRBV11-2 and TRBJ2-2; D call uncertain. CDR1 is SGHAT and CDR2 is FQNNGV in the germline V gene. This CDR3 is 11 amino acids long. Trimming pared 3 bases from V and 6 bases from J, leaving 2 bases between.

As DNA, the CDR3 is TGTGCCAGCAGCTATTTAGGGACCAAGAACACTGAAGCTTTCTTT. Translating gives CASSYLGTKNTEAFF. This chain uses TRBV7-2 with TRBJ1-1, with a weak D call TRBD1 (5 bases). Germline lookup yields CDR1 SGHTA and CDR2 FQGNSA. The CDR3 is 15 residues long. Trimming shortened V by 4 bases and J by 1 base, and 13 bases separated the two germline ends.

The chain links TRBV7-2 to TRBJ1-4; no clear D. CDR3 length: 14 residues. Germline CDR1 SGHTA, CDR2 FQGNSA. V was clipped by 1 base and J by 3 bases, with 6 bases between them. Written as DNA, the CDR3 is TGTGCCAGCAGCTTAGGTTTGTCTAATGAAAAACTGTTTTTT. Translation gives CASSLGLSNEKLFF.

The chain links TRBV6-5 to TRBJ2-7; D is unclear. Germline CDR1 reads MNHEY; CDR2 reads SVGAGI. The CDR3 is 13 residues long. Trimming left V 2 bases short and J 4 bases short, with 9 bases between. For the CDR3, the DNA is TGTGCCAGCAGTTACCCCCCGAGTTACGAGCAGTACTTC. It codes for CASSYPPSYEQYF.

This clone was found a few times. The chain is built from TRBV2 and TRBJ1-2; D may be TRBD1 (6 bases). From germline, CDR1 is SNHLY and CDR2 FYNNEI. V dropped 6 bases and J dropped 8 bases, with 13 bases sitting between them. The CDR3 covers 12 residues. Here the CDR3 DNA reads TGTGCCAGCAGAGGGGGGGCGAAGGGCTACACCTTC. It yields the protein CASRGGAKGYTF.

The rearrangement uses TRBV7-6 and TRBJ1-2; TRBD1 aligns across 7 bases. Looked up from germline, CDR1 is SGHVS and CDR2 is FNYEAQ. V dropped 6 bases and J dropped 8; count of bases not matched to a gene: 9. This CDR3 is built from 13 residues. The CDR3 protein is CASSPDRAFGYTF. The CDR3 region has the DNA TGTGCCAGCAGTCCAGACAGGGCATTCGGCTACACCTTC.

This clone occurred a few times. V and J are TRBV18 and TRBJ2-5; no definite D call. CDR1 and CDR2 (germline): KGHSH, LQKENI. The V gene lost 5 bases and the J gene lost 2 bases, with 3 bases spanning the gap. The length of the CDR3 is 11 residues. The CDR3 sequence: CASSSQETQYF. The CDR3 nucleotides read TGTGCCAGCTCATCACAAGAGACCCAGTACTTC.

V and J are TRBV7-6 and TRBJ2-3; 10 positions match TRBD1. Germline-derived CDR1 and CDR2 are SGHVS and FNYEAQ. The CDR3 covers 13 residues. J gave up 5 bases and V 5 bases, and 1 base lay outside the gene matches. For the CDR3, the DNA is TGTGCCAGCAGCCGGGACAGGGGAGATACGCAGTATTTT. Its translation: CASSRDRGDTQYF.

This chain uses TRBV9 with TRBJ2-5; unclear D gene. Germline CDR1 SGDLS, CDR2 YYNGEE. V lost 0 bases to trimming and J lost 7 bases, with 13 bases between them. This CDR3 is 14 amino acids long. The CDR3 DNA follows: TGTGCCAGCAGCGTAGGGAACCCCTCGGGGACCCAGTACTTC. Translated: CASSVGNPSGTQYF.

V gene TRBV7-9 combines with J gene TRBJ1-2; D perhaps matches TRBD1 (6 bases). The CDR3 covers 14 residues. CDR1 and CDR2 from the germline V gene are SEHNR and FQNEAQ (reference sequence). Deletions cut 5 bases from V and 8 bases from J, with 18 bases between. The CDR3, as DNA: TGTGCCAGCAGCCCAAGGGGGGGGGCATTGGGCTACACCTTC. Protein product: CASSPRGGALGYTF.

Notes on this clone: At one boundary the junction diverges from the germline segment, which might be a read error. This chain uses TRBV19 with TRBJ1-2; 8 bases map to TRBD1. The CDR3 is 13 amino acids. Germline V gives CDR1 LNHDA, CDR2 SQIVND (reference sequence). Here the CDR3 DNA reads TGTGCCAGTAGTTTCGAGGGCAGGGGGCCGTTCGCCTTC. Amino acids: CASSFEGRGPFAF.

The CDR3 DNA sequence: TGTGCCAGCTCGGAGGGGAGATCGGGTCAGAGGGCTTGGGCCTATGGCTACACCTTC. Its translation is CASSEGRSGQRAWAYGYTF. This chain uses TRBV18 with TRBJ1-2, with D perhaps matching TRBD1 (5 bases). The V gene's germline CDR1 is KGHSH and CDR2 LQKENI. Trimming removed 6 bases from V and 4 bases from J, with 30 bases in between. This CDR3 has 19 amino acids.

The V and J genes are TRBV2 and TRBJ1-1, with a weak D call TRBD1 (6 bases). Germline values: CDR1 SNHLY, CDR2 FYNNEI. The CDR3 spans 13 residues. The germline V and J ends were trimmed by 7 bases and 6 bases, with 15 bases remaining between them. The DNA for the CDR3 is TGTGCCAGCAACGCCGGGACAACTGCTGAAGCTTTCTTT. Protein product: CASNAGTTAEAFF.

This chain's CDR3 is CATTTGTYNSPLHF. The CDR3 DNA follows: TGTGCCACCACGACAGGGACCTATAATTCACCCCTCCACTTT. This chain connects TRBV7-2 to TRBJ1-6, with 7 bases identical to TRBD1. Germline V gene lookup returns CDR1 SGHTA and CDR2 FQGNSA. CDR3 length: 14 amino acids. V lost 10 bases to trimming and J lost 2 bases; unmatched junction nucleotides: 5.

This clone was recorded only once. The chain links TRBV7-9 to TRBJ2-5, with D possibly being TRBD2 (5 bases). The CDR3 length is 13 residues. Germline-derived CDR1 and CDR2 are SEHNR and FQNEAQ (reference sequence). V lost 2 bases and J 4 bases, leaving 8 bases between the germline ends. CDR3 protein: CASSLNSGETQYF. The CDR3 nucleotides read TGTGCCAGCAGCTTAAACAGCGGAGAGACCCAGTACTTC.

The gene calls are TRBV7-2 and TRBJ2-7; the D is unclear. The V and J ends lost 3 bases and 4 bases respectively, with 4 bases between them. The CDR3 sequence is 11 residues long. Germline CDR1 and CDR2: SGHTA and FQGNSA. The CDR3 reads CASSFYYEQYF. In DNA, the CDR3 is TGTGCCAGCAGCTTCTATTACGAGCAGTACTTC.

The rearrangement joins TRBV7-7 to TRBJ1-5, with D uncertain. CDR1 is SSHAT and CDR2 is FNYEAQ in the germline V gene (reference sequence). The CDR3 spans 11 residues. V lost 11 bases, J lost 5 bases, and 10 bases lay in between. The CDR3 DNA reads TGTGCCGTAGGCTTGGATCAGCCCCAGCATTTT. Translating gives CAVGLDQPQHF. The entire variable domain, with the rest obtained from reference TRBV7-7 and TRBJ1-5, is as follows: GAGVSQSPRYKVTKRGQDVTLRCDPISSHATLYWYQQALGQGPEFLTYFNYEAQPDKSGLPSDRFSAERPEGSISTLTIQRTEQRDSAMYRCAVGLDQPQHFGDGTRLSIL.

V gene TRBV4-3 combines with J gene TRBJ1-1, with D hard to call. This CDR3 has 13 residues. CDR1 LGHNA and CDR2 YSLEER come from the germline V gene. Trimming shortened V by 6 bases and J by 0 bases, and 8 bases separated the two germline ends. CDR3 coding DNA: TGCGCCAGCAGGCTACAGATGAACACTGAAGCTTTCTTT. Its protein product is CASRLQMNTEAFF.

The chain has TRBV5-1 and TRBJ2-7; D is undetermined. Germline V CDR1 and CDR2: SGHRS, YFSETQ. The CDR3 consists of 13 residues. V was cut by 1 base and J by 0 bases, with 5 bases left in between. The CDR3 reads CASSLPSSYEQYF. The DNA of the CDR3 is TGCGCCAGCAGCTTGCCGTCCTCCTACGAGCAGTACTTC. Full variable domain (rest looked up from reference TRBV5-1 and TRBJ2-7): KAGVTQTPRYLIKTRGQQVTLSCSPISGHRSVSWYQQTPGQGLQFLFEYFSETQRNKGNFPGRFSGRQFSNSRSEMNVSTLELGDSALYLCASSLPSSYEQYFGPGTRLTVT.

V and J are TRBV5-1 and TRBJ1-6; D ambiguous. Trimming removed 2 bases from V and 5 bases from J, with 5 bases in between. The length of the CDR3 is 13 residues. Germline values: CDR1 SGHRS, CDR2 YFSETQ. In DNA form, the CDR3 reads TGCGCCAGCAGCTTACCGGATAATTCACCCCTCCACTTT. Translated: CASSLPDNSPLHF.

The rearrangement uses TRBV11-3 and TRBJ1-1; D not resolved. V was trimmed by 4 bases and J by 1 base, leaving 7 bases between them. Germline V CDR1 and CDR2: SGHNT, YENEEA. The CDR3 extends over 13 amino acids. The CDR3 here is CASSSQENTEAFF. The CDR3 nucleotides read TGTGCCAGCAGCTCGCAGGAGAACACTGAAGCTTTCTTT.